The T cell receptor beta chain under discussion was sequenced for a study of monozygotic twins with inflammatory bowel disease. A word on this clonotype: The antigen is unknown.

Study results and limitations: Clonotype overlap with others was lower in IBD patients than in healthy twins, a difference that was greatest with disease activity. Using the inverse Simpson index, IBD patients had lower TCRbeta diversity than healthy co-twins.

This CDR3 has 14 residues. Germline V gene data show CDR1 as MNHEY and CDR2 as SMNVEV (reference sequence). Someone took an approximately 2.4 ml blood sample from each of the donors. TCRdb reprocessed the 5' RACE reads and stores each CDR3 protein as one record, lacking DNA. The specimen's table records approximately 390,000 distinct CDR3 sequences. This clonotype was obtained from a human donor with ulcerative colitis or Crohn's disease, or a healthy co-twin of an affected twin (not recorded which). The rearrangement uses TRBV27 and TRBJ2-3. The sequenced sample consisted of blood. CDR3 in amino acids: CASSLTPGTDTQYF.